This entry features one T cell receptor beta chain sequence. Its target is unknown. One end of the junction fails to match germline, which may point to a read error. Under the authors' procedure: The authors used CDR3 differences across clinicopathological groups to build a distant-metastasis classifier for papillary thyroid cancer. TCRdb re-called clones from the PCR reads using MiXCR. What appears here as the V and J calls and clone size reflects TCRdb's work, not the paper's. The sample carries fewer than 35,000 clones, around 32% recorded once. This sample is drawn from a study of metastatic and nonmetastatic thyroid tumors. Study details: Repertoires were compared across blood and tumor or nodule tissue from malignant and benign thyroid patients. General observations from the study: It was reported that TCR beta diversity was significantly higher in malignant thyroid tumors than benign nodules, in blood and tumor.

The length of the CDR3 is 18 residues. Germline CDR1 reads MDHEN; CDR2 reads SYDVKM. Nobody among the patients had been given any treatment before thyroid surgery. The chain joins TRBV28 to TRBJ1-2; 8 bases are shared with TRBD1. What was sequenced was blood. The clonotype comes from a female donor with papillary thyroid cancer or a benign thyroid nodule (not recorded which). Some clones in this sample may be carry-over from other donors' samples. The CDR3 DNA follows: TGTGCCAGCAGTTACCAACCCAGACAGGGGTTGGTCAACTATGGCTACACATTC. Its protein is CASSYQPRQGLVNYGYTF.